A selection of T cell receptor beta chains follows, all from one sample in a study of identical twins. TCRdb called the 5' RACE reads again in MiXCR, with one record for every CDR3 protein. This sample has about 490,000 distinct CDR3 sequences, with around 15% found just once. This sample also belongs to another study, concerning yellow fever vaccine responses in identical twins.

Sequencing was carried out using CD4+ T cells sorted from blood. Every receptor here comes from a woman aged 18-29 years in good health. Each CDR3 is given with its conserved first and last residue. A D gene is named only where the DNA matches it firmly. Size tells how often a clone was seen (once, few, many) or the class of an expanded clone, and some rows leave it out.

V	size	D	J	DNA	CDR3
TRBV28	.	.	TRBJ2-5	TGTGCCTCCTACGGGTCAGGGTCGTACCAAGAGACCCAGTACTTC	CASYGSGSYQETQYF
TRBV7-9	few	TRBD2	TRBJ2-1	TGTGCCAGCAGCTTATCCTCTAGCGGGAGGGGCTACAATGAGCAGTTCTTC	CASSLSSSGRGYNEQFF
TRBV6-5	.	.	TRBJ2-7	TGTGCCAGCAGTTACTCGGGTGTTGGGGAGCAGTACTTC	CASSYSGVGEQYF
TRBV28	few	TRBD2	TRBJ2-1	TGTGCCAGCACCGCAGCGGGACTTATCGTCTGGGGTGAGCAGTTCTTC	CASTAAGLIVWGEQFF
TRBV20-1	.	.	TRBJ2-5	TGCAGTGCCCCCAGAGAGGACGAGACCCAGTACTTC	CSAPREDETQYF
TRBV10-2	few	TRBD1	TRBJ1-2	TGCGCCAGCAGAGGACAGGGGGCCTATGGCTACACCTTC	CASRGQGAYGYTF
TRBV24-1	.	TRBD2	TRBJ2-1	TGTGCCACCAGTGAGTCGGGACTAGCGGGAGGAAATGAGCAGTTCTTC	CATSESGLAGGNEQFF
TRBV2	few	.	TRBJ2-7	TGTGCCAGCAGCCCGGAGAGAACGCGTTACGAGCAGTACTTC	CASSPERTRYEQYF
TRBV6-1	many	.	TRBJ1-3	TGTGCCAGCAGAAAACCACAGGGCTCCTCTGGAAACACCATATATTTT	CASRKPQGSSGNTIYF
TRBV20-1	.	.	TRBJ2-7	TGCAGTGCTAGAGTGACCCCGGGCTACGAGCAGTACTTC	CSARVTPGYEQYF
TRBV20-1	few	.	TRBJ1-1	TGCAGTCAGAGCTTATGGGCCCGAGACGGAGCTTTCTTT	CSQSLWARDGAFF
TRBV12-3/TRBV12-4	.	.	TRBJ1-5	TGTGCCAGCAGTCCCCCGGGACACCAGCCCCAGCATTTT	CASSPPGHQPQHF
TRBV5-1	.	.	TRBJ2-3	TGCGCCAGCAGCTTGATACCCTCCCCGGGGACAGATACGCAGTATTTT	CASSLIPSPGTDTQYF
TRBV12-3/TRBV12-4	many	.	TRBJ1-5	TGTGCCAGCAGTGCTCGAAATCAGCCCCAGCATTTT	CASSARNQPQHF
TRBV5-6	.	.	TRBJ2-1	TGTGCCAGCAGCTTGGGACAGGCTCACTACAATGAGCAGTTCTTC	CASSLGQAHYNEQFF
TRBV12-3/TRBV12-4	.	.	TRBJ2-7	TGTGCCAGCAGTTTATTAAGGAACGAGCAGTACTTC	CASSLLRNEQYF
TRBV2	few	TRBD1	TRBJ2-2	TGTGCCAGCAGCGGACAGGGGGCGAGCACCGGGGAGCTGTTTTTT	CASSGQGASTGELFF
TRBV5-1	.	TRBD1	TRBJ2-1	TGCGCCAGCAGCTTGTCCACAGGGGGCAGGCTGGGCAATGAGCAGTTCTTC	CASSLSTGGRLGNEQFF
TRBV10-1	.	.	TRBJ2-1	TGCGCCAGTCAGGGGAGCTCCTACAATGAGCAGTTCTTC	CASQGSSYNEQFF
TRBV11-2	.	.	TRBJ1-5	TGTGCCAGCAGCTTAACCCCAGGCAATCAGCCCCAGCATTTT	CASSLTPGNQPQHF
TRBV5-5	many	.	TRBJ2-1	TGTGCCAGCAGCTTGGGGCCTAGCTCCTACAATGAGCAGTTCTTC	CASSLGPSSYNEQFF
TRBV19	few	.	TRBJ1-4	TGTGCCAGTAGTGCCGAAGTTGGGGAAAAACTGTTTTTT	CASSAEVGEKLFF
TRBV12-3/TRBV12-4	.	TRBD1	TRBJ1-1	TGTGCCAGCAGACCAACAGGGGGCGCCGACGCTTTCTTT	CASRPTGGADAFF
TRBV7-8	.	TRBD1	TRBJ2-4	TGTGCCAGCAGCTTCGGACAGGGGGGTCGAGGCATTCAGTACTTC	CASSFGQGGRGIQYF
TRBV7-8	.	TRBD2	TRBJ2-2	TGTGCCAGCAGCTTCAGGGTAGCGGGAGGGGAGACCGGGGAGCTGTTTTTT	CASSFRVAGGETGELFF
TRBV28	.	TRBD2	TRBJ2-5	TGTGCCAGTCCCCCTCTCGGTAGCGGGATGGGGGAGACCCAGTACTTC	CASPPLGSGMGETQYF
TRBV24-1	.	TRBD2	TRBJ2-7	TGTGCCACCAGTGACGGAGAGCGGGAGACCTCCGAGCAGTACTTC	CATSDGERETSEQYF
TRBV11-1	.	TRBD1	TRBJ2-7	TGTGCCAGCAGCTTAGTGAGCACACCGGGACAGGGTCACGAGCAGTACTTC	CASSLVSTPGQGHEQYF